This T cell receptor beta chain was observed in a study of Ad26.COV2.S vaccination and SARS-CoV-2 variants. Study-level information: Recipients of Ad26.COV2.S got it intramuscularly, once or twice 56 days apart.

The V and J ends lost 0 bases and 2 bases respectively, with 8 bases between them. The CDR3 sequence is 14 residues long. Per the germline V gene, CDR1 is SGHAT and CDR2 is FQNNGV. Clones were sequenced by immunoSEQ multiplex PCR, and TCRdb holds only the in-frame ones, with some missing. Altogether 200,000 to 300,000 clones are present, around 88% being singletons, with the ten largest covering about 2.7%. In regard to this clone: The antigen remains undetermined.

Treatment described: over 15 received Ad26.COV2.S at low or high dose, single or two shots; several received placebo; per-sample allocation not given. Collection of the samples took place on day 63 after the first injection of vaccine or placebo. Study-wide findings and caveats: The TCR-based breadth and depth measures might underestimate overall T cell responses.

This chain connects TRBV11-2 to TRBJ2-7; D uncertain. The source is a person aged 18-60 years who received the Ad26.COV2.S COVID-19 vaccine or a placebo. This material consisted of peripheral blood, taken in a trial of Ad26.COV2.S vaccine versus placebo. CDR3 sequence: CASSLEYITYEQYF. The CDR3, as DNA: TGTGCCAGCAGCTTAGAATACATTACCTACGAGCAGTACTTC.